This is a list of T cell receptor beta chains from one sample in a study of identical twins. TCRdb analysed the 5' RACE reads with MiXCR anew, one entry per CDR3 protein. The sample lists hundreds of thousands of distinct CDR3 sequences; around 15% were seen once. Sequenced input: memory (CD45RO+) T cells sorted from blood. These receptors were collected from a woman aged 18-29 years in good health. Both conserved end residues are part of each CDR3. Fields, in order: clone size, D gene, CDR3 length, V gene, J gene, CDR3 DNA, CDR3 protein. D genes are given only for firm matches. Size is stated for part of the rows, as once, few or many counts, or as a class when the clone is expanded.

>-|TRBD1|14|TRBV12-3/TRBV12-4|TRBJ1-2
TGTGCCAGCAGCAGGGGGCGCGGGCACTATGGCTACACCTTC
CASSRGRGHYGYTF
>-|-|15|TRBV28|TRBJ2-4
TGTGCCAGCAGTTTCGACTTTTCCCCCCCTAACATTCAGTACTTC
CASSFDFSPPNIQYF
>many|-|15|TRBV12-3/TRBV12-4|TRBJ2-2
TGTGCCAGCAGGACCGACAGACTCGACACCGGGGAGCTGTTTTTT
CASRTDRLDTGELFF
>few|-|13|TRBV3-1|TRBJ2-1
TGTGCCAGCAGCCAGGCCTCCCCCGATAAGCAGTTCTTC
CASSQASPDKQFF
>-|-|13|TRBV6-1|TRBJ2-1
TGTGCCAGCAGCCCGACTAGTGGCCATGAGCAGTTCTTC
CASSPTSGHEQFF
>few|-|17|TRBV3-1|TRBJ1-5
TGTGCCAGCAGCCTTGGGTACGGTCAGGGTAATCATCAGCCCCAGCATTTT
CASSLGYGQGNHQPQHF
>few|TRBD1|14|TRBV10-3|TRBJ2-2
TGTGCCATCAGAGGACAGGGGGCCTCCGGGGAGCTGTTTTTT
CAIRGQGASGELFF
>few|TRBD1|15|TRBV6-4|TRBJ2-3
TGTGCCAGCAGTGAGGGACAGGGTGAAACAGATACGCAGTATTTT
CASSEGQGETDTQYF
>few|-|13|TRBV12-3/TRBV12-4|TRBJ1-5
TGTGCCAGCAGGGACAGTGGAAATCAGCCCCAGCATTTT
CASRDSGNQPQHF
>-|-|15|TRBV20-1|TRBJ2-7
TGCAGTGCTAACCTGGGGGTAGCGACGGACTACGAGCAGTACTTC
CSANLGVATDYEQYF
>few|TRBD1|14|TRBV3-1|TRBJ1-2
TGTGCCAGCAGCCAACGGGACAGGGTTATTGGCTACACCTTC
CASSQRDRVIGYTF
>-|TRBD2|14|TRBV14|TRBJ2-7
TGTGCCAGCAGCCTGGTAGCGGGAGAGTACGAGCAGTACTTC
CASSLVAGEYEQYF
>-|TRBD2|15|TRBV7-9|TRBJ2-2
TGTGCCAGCAGCTTAGGAGGCGGGAGGACCGGGGAGCTGTTTTTT
CASSLGGGRTGELFF
>few|-|13|TRBV5-6|TRBJ2-3
TGTGCCAGCAGCTTTACCGTCACAGATACGCAGTATTTT
CASSFTVTDTQYF
>-|-|18|TRBV11-1|TRBJ2-2
TGTGCCAGCAGCTTAGGATACCGGGGGTCCGCGAACACCGGGGAGCTGTTTTTT
CASSLGYRGSANTGELFF
>-|TRBD1|15|TRBV20-1|TRBJ2-3
TGCAGTGCTATTACTGGGACAGGAAGCACAGATACGCAGTATTTT
CSAITGTGSTDTQYF
>-|-|12|TRBV29-1|TRBJ2-7
TGCAGCGTTTGGGACGGAACCTACGAGCAGTACTTC
CSVWDGTYEQYF
>few|-|13|TRBV7-2|TRBJ1-2
TGTGCCAGCAGCTTAACAGATATCTATGGCTACACCTTC
CASSLTDIYGYTF
>few|-|14|TRBV4-2|TRBJ2-2
TGTGCCAGCAGCCATCGACAGAGCACCGGGGAGCTGTTTTTT
CASSHRQSTGELFF
>-|TRBD2|15|TRBV7-6|TRBJ2-3
TGTGCCAGCAGCCAGCGGGAGATTCAAGTAGATACGCAGTATTTT
CASSQREIQVDTQYF
>few|-|14|TRBV3-1|TRBJ1-1
TGTGCCAGCAGCTCGGGTTCAGGGGAAGCTGAAGCTTTCTTT
CASSSGSGEAEAFF
>-|TRBD2|13|TRBV20-1|TRBJ2-7
TGCAGTGCAACTAGCGGGATGACCTACGAGCAGTACTTC
CSATSGMTYEQYF
>many|TRBD1|14|TRBV12-3/TRBV12-4|TRBJ2-2
TGTGCCAGCAGATTGGACAGGTCGTCCGGGGAGCTGTTTTTT
CASRLDRSSGELFF
>few|-|17|TRBV27|TRBJ2-6
TGTGCCAGTAGACCGGGACTTTCCTACTGGGGGGCCAACGTCCTGACTTTC
CASRPGLSYWGANVLTF
>few|-|14|TRBV6-1|TRBJ2-1
TGTGCCAACCGACTGGGCGAAACCTACAATGAGCAGTTCTTC
CANRLGETYNEQFF
>-|-|14|TRBV14|TRBJ2-5
TGTGCCAGCAGCCTGAACCTCCTTGGGCCGACCCAGTACTTC
CASSLNLLGPTQYF
>few|-|14|TRBV7-8|TRBJ1-5
TGTGCCAGCAGCAACCGACAGGGCAATCAGCCCCAGCATTTT
CASSNRQGNQPQHF
>-|TRBD1|15|TRBV12-3/TRBV12-4|TRBJ2-2
TGTGCCAGCAGTTTGAACTACAGGGGCACCGGGGAGCTGTTTTTT
CASSLNYRGTGELFF
>-|-|13|TRBV20-1|TRBJ1-5
TGCAGTGCTAGAAGCAGTAGCAATCAGCCCCAGCATTTT
CSARSSSNQPQHF
>many|-|15|TRBV3-1|TRBJ2-7
TGTGCCAGCAGCCTCAGGGCAGACCCCTACTACGAGCAGTACTTC
CASSLRADPYYEQYF
>once|-|13|TRBV20-1|TRBJ1-6
TGCAGTGCAGGGGGAATGTCTTCTTCACCCCTCCACTTT
CSAGGMSSSPLHF
>-|TRBD2|15|TRBV6-2/TRBV6-3|TRBJ2-1
TGTGCCAGCAGTTACGCTAGCGGGAGGGCCAGTGAGCAGTTCTTC
CASSYASGRASEQFF
>-|-|14|TRBV7-9|TRBJ2-7
TGTGCCAGCAGCTTGATTGAGGGGGGAGGGGAGCAGTACTTC
CASSLIEGGGEQYF
>many|TRBD1|15|TRBV7-2|TRBJ1-1
TGTGCCAGCAGCCGCCAGGGGGCGGTGAACACTGAAGCTTTCTTT
CASSRQGAVNTEAFF
>few|-|15|TRBV20-1|TRBJ1-4
TGCAGTGCTAGAGATAACGGGGGCGCATATGAAAAACTGTTTTTT
CSARDNGGAYEKLFF
>few|-|12|TRBV7-8|TRBJ1-6
TGTGCCAGCAGCCTTGGGAGAGCACCCCTCCACTTT
CASSLGRAPLHF
>-|-|14|TRBV6-1|TRBJ1-1
TGTGCCAGCCACCTTATCCTCATGAACACTGAAGCTTTCTTT
CASHLILMNTEAFF
>-|TRBD1|14|TRBV6-5|TRBJ2-7
TGTGCCAGCAGTTTTGGACAGGCGGTCTACGAGCAGTACTTC
CASSFGQAVYEQYF
>many|-|13|TRBV12-3/TRBV12-4|TRBJ1-2
TGTGCCAGCAGTTTATTGGAGGAGAATGGCTACACCTTC
CASSLLEENGYTF
>-|-|11|TRBV20-1|TRBJ1-2
TGCAGGTTGGGGGATAACTATGGCTACACCTTC
CRLGDNYGYTF